This T cell receptor (beta chain) came from a study of blood T cell repertoires in COVID-19. Per the study methods: Estimates of nucleated cell counts were drawn from the amplification of reference gene primers. Measured with immunoSEQ multiplex PCR; TCRdb has only the in-frame clones, and not every one. The DNA was the basis for D and trimming; V, J and clone size are from that table. The repertoire has 210,000 or so clones, 83% of them found once; the top ten carry around 1.3%. CDR1 is KGHDR, CDR2 SFDVKD, per germline. The CDR3 runs to 16 residues. Trimming cost V 2 bases and J 8 bases, with 17 bases left between them. It was during active infection that Seattle patients were enrolled and then longitudinally followed.

The origin of this receptor is a woman aged 30 to 39 with COVID-19, enrolled during active disease. The sample comprised peripheral blood. V is TRBV24-1 and J is TRBJ1-4, with D perhaps TRBD1 (5 bases). The CDR3 DNA follows: TGTGCCACCAGTGATTCCCGCAGGGCGGCGGAAGAAAAACTGTTTTTT. The encoded protein is CATSDSRRAAEEKLFF.